The following is a T cell receptor (beta chain) sequence with its context. Its antigen is still unknown. Base qualities are missing; no much larger clone stands one base away. This sample is drawn from a study of blood T cells in healthy people across ages (dated by TCRdb to between 2014 and 2017). Looking at the study overall: Template switching captured roughly one uniquely barcoded TCR beta cDNA molecule per two T cells in model experiments. Donors were grouped into four age groups: young (average approximately 15 years), middle-aged (roughly 37), aged (62) and long-lived (roughly 80). To track age-related changes in TCR beta repertoire diversity, the study relied on deep sequencing normalized with unique cDNA molecular identifiers. The study analyzed two additional independent replicas of 1 million unique cDNA reads from the same blood draw for two donors, one aged 18 to 30 and one aged 80 or older. To avoid experimental bias, donors of different ages were randomly spread across the sequencing lanes.

The donors were about 40 Caucasian individuals from Russia, aged roughly 6 to 100 years, who were systemically healthy. Each donor gave 9.5 to 10 milliliters of peripheral blood, drawn into EDTA-treated Vacutainer tubes. PBMCs were isolated by Ficoll-Paque density-gradient centrifugation, with at least 7 million obtained per sample. Total RNA, at least 5 micrograms per sample, was extracted from PBMCs with Trizol reagent. For every donor, flow cytometry on a PBMC aliquot measured the percentage of naive CD45RAhigh/CD27high T cells. Results and caveats for the whole study, not just this receptor: Compared with the aged group, more naive CD4+ T cells, fewer expanded clones and increased TCR diversity were shown by the long-lived group, suggesting age selection. As age increased, observed TCR beta diversity per million T cells dropped in a roughly linear way, and a significant reduction was already evident by age 40. Bulk unsorted PBMC profiling prevented conclusive comparison of naive and antigen-experienced compartments. There was a strong correlation between observed TCR beta diversity and the percentage of naive T cells measured by flow cytometry. Estimates of total diversity from one million sequenced T cells were regarded as lower bounds and underestimates. The CMV infection status of donors was not known, potentially confounding age-related changes in expanded clonotypes.

The library relied on 5' RACE. For sequencing, an Illumina HiSeq 2500 was employed. A second PCR of roughly 7 to 12 cycles was performed with a sample-barcoded 5' primer and a J-beta primer mix. A template-switch 5' adaptor carrying 12 random nucleotides introduced a unique molecular identifier onto each TCR beta cDNA molecule. Each sample yielded at least 2.5 million CDR3-containing paired-end reads. The Mint cDNA synthesis kit, primed by a TRBC-specific oligonucleotide, was used to synthesize first-strand cDNA from all RNA. Following uracil-DNA glycosylase treatment, a first 18-cycle PCR with universal primers M1SS and BC2_uni_R was performed on all cDNA. The published analysis was carried out like this. For normalization, 1 million high-quality reads, each with a distinct molecular identifier, were randomly selected from each sample. Reads with shared molecular identifiers were discarded instead of being binned into consensus sequences. MiTCR, set to a Q25 quality threshold and the strictest error-elimination algorithm, was used for CDR3 identification, clonotype clustering and error correction. A nonparametric unseen species model with Euler transformation was used to estimate lower-bound total TCR beta diversity. In TCRdb, the public reads were trimmed at Q25 with fastp and aligned with MiXCR, with productive beta chains retained. Identical CDR3 protein sequences are pooled into one entry, listed with their most common genes and DNA. The authors' filters were not applied to this entry. This sample has nearly 800,000 distinct CDR3 sequences in its table, and roughly three fifths of those were observed once. The ten largest make up 20% to 30% of the sample.

From the germline V gene, CDR1 is MNHNS and CDR2 is SASEGT. The junction shows trimming of 7 bases on V and 3 bases on J, plus 12 bases between the germline ends. Taken from cysteine to phenylalanine, the CDR3 has 13 residues. The read is trimmed to its CDR3 DNA, 39 bases read in frame from base 1. The origin of this receptor is a middle-aged man in good health. The receptor chain draws on TRBV6-1 and TRBJ2-5; a tentative D match to TRBD1 spans 6 bases. Sequencing was done on a sample of blood. The encoded CDR3 is CASTKRTEETQYF. The DNA sequence is TGTGCCAGCACTAAAAGGACAGAAGAGACCCAGTACTTC.